This TCR beta chain was observed in a study of T cell repertoires in cytomegalovirus infection. As for the study in general: Well-studied HLA-B-restricted epitopes and recently identified HLA-C-restricted epitopes of CMV were both used in the study. Public TCR beta signatures were indicative of both CMV infection and a matching HLA type.

Each CDR3 protein is one row after TCRdb ran MiXCR on the reads. The sample lists roughly 180,000 distinct CDR3 sequences; about 22% were seen once. In this sample, this clonotype turned up a few times. Antigen: not known. Per the germline V gene, CDR1 is LGHNA and CDR2 is YSLEER. The CDR3 totals 16 residues. Trimming stripped 0 bases from V and 9 bases from J, with 18 bases between. This rearrangement joins TRBV4-3 to TRBJ2-1, with D maybe TRBD2 (6 bases). The sequence was obtained from a human donor in good health (CMV status not recorded). Some clones in this sample may be carry-over from other donors' samples. The sequencing used CD8+ T cells from cultured PBMCs, collected from culture after CMV antigen stimulation. The CDR3 here is CASSQDSGLALSEQFF. The CDR3 DNA reads TGCGCCAGCAGCCAAGATTCCGGCCTAGCGCTGAGTGAGCAGTTCTTC.